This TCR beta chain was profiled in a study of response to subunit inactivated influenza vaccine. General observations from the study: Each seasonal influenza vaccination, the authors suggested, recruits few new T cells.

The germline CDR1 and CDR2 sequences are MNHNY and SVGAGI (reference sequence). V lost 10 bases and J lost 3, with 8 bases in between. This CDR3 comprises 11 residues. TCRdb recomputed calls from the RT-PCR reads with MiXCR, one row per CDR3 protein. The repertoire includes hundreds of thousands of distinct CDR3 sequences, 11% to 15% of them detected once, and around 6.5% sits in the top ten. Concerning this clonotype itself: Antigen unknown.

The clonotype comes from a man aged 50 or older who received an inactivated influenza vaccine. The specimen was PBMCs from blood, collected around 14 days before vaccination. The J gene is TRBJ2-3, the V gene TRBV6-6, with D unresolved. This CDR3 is CATWGTDTQYF. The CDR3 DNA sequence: TGTGCCACCTGGGGTACAGATACGCAGTATTTT.